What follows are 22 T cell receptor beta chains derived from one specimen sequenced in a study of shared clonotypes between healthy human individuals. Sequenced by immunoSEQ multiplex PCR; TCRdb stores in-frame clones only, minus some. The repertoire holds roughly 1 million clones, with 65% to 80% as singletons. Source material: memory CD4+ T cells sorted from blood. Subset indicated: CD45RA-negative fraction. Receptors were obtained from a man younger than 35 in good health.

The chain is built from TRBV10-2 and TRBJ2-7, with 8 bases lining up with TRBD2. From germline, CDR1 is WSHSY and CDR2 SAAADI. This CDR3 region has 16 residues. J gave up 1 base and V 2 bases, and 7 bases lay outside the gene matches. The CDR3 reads CASSETLAAVSYEQYF. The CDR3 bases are TGCGCCAGCAGTGAGACACTAGCGGCAGTATCCTACGAGCAGTACTTC.

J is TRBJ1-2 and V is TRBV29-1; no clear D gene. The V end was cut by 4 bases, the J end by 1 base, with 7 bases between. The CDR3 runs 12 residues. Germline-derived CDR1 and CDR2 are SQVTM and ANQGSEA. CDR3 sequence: CSVAVFNYGYTF. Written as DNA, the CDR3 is TGCAGCGTTGCGGTGTTTAACTATGGCTACACCTTC.

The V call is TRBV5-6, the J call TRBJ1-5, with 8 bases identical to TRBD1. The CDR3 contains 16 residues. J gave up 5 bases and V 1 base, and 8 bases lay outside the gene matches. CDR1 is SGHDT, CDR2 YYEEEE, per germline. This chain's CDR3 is CASSLKGLQGDQPQHF. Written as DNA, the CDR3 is TGTGCCAGCAGCTTGAAGGGGCTACAGGGGGATCAGCCCCAGCATTTT.

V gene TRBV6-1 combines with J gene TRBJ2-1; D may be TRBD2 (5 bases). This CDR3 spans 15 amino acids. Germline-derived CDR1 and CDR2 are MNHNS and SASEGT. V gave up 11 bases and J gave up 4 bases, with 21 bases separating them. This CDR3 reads CASRLLSGSYNEQFF. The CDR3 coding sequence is TGTGCCTCACGACTACTCTCCGGCAGTTACAATGAGCAGTTCTTC.

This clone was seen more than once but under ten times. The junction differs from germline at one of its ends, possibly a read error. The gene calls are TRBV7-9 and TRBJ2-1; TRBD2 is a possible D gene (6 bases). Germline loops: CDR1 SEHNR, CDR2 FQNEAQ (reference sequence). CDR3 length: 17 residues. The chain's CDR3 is CASSLEYGGTFPNEQFF. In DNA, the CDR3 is TGTGCCAGCAGTTTAGAATATGGCGGGACCTTTCCCAATGAGCAGTTCTTC.

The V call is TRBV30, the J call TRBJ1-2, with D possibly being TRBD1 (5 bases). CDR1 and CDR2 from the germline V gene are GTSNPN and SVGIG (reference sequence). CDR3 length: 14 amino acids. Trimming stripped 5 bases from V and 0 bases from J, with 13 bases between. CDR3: CAWHGHLANYGYTF. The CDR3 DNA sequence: TGTGCCTGGCATGGACATCTTGCTAACTATGGCTACACCTTC.

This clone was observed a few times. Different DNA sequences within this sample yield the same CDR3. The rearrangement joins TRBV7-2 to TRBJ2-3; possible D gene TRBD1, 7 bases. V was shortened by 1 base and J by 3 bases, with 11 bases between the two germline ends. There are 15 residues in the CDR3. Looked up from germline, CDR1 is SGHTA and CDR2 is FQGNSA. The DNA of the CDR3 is TGTGCCAGCAGCTTAGGTCCAGGGGGGACAGATACGCAGTATTTT. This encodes CASSLGPGGTDTQYF. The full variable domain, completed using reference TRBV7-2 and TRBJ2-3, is GAGVSQSPSNKVTEKGKDVELRCDPISGHTALYWYRQSLGQGLEFLIYFQGNSAPDKSGLPSDRFSAERTGGSVSTLTIQRTQQEDSAVYLCASSLGPGGTDTQYFGPGTRLTVL.

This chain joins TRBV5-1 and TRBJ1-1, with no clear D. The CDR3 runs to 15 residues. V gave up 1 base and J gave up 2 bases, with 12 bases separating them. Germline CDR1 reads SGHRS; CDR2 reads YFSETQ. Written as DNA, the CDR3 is TGCGCCAGCAGCTTGTCCGCAGTCCTAAACACTGAAGCTTTCTTT. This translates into CASSLSAVLNTEAFF.

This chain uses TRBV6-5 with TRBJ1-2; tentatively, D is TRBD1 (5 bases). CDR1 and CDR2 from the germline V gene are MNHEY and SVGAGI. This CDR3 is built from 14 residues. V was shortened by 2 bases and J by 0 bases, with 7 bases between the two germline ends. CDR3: CASSYGQANYGYTF. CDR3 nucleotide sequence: TGTGCCAGCAGTTACGGACAAGCTAACTATGGCTACACCTTC.

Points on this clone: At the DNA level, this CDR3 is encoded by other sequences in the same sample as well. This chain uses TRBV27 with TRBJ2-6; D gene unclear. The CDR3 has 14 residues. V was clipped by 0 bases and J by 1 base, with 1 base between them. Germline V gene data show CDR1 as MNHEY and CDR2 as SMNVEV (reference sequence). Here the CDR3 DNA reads TGTGCCAGCAGTTTATCGTCTGGGGCCAACGTCCTGACTTTC. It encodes CASSLSSGANVLTF. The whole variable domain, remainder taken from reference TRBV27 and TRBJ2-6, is EAQVTQNPRYLITVTGKKLTVTCSQNMNHEYMSWYRQDPGLGLRQIYYSMNVEVTDKGDVPEGYKVSRKEKRNFPLILESPSPNQTSLYFCASSLSSGANVLTFGAGSRLTVL.

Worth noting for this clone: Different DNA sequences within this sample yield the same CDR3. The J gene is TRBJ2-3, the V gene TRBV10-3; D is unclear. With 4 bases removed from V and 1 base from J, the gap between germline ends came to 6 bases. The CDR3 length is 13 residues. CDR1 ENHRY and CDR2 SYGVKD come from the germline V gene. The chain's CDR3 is CAISGAGTDTQYF. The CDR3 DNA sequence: TGTGCCATCAGTGGAGCAGGCACAGATACGCAGTATTTT.

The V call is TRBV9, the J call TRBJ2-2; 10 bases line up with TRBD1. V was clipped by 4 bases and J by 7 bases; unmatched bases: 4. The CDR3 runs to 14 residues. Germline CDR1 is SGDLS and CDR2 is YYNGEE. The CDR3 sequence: CASSRGQGNGELFF. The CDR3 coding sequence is TGTGCCAGCAGCCGGGGACAGGGGAACGGGGAGCTGTTTTTT.

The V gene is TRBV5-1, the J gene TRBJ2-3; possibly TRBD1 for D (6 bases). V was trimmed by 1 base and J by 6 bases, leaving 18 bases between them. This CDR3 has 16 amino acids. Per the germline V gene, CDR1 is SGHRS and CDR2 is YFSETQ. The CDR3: CASSLNGGHLMDTQYF. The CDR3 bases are TGCGCCAGCAGCTTGAATGGGGGACACCTGATGGATACGCAGTATTTT. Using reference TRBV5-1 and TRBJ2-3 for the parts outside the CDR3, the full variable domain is KAGVTQTPRYLIKTRGQQVTLSCSPISGHRSVSWYQQTPGQGLQFLFEYFSETQRNKGNFPGRFSGRQFSNSRSEMNVSTLELGDSALYLCASSLNGGHLMDTQYFGPGTRLTVL.

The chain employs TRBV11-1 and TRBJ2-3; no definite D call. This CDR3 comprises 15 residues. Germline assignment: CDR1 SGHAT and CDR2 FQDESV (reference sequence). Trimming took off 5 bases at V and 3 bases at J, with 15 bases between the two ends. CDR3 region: CASSRWAVGTDTQYF. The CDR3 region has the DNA TGTGCCAGCAGCCGGTGGGCAGTGGGTACAGATACGCAGTATTTT.

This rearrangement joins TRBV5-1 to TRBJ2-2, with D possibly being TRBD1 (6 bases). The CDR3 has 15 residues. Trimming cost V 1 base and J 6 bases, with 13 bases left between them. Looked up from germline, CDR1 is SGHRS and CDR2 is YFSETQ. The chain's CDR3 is CASSLTGSEAGELFF. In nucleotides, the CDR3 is TGCGCCAGCAGCTTGACAGGGTCGGAGGCCGGGGAGCTGTTTTTT.

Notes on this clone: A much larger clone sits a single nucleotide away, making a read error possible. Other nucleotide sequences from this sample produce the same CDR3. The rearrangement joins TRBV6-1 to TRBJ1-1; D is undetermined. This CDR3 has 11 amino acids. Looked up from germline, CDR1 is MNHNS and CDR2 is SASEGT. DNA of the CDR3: TGCGCCAGCAGTGAACGTGGGGAAGCTTTCTTT. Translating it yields CASSERGEAFF.

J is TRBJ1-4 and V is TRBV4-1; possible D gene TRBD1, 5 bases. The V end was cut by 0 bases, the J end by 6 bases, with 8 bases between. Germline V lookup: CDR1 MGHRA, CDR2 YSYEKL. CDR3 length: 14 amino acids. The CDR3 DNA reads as TGCGCCAGCAGCCAAGATCAGGGAGATGAAAAACTGTTTTTT. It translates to CASSQDQGDEKLFF.

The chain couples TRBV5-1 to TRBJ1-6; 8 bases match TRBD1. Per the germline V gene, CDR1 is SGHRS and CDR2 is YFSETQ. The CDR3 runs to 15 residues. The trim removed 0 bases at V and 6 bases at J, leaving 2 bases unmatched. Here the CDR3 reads CASSLGQGINSPLHF. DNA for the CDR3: TGCGCCAGCAGCTTGGGACAGGGGATTAATTCACCCCTCCACTTT.

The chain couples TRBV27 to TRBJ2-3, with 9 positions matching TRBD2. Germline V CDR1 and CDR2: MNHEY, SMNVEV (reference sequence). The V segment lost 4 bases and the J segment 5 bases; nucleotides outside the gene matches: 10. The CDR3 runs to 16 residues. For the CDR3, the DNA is TGTGCCAGCAGTTATAGCGGGAGTTTGAGGGGAGATACGCAGTATTTT. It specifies CASSYSGSLRGDTQYF.

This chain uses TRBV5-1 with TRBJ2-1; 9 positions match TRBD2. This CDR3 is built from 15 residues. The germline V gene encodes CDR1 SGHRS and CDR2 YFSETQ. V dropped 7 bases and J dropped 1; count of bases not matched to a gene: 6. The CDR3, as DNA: TGCGCCAGCGATTGGGCGGGAGGGTCCTACAATGAGCAGTTCTTC. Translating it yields CASDWAGGSYNEQFF.

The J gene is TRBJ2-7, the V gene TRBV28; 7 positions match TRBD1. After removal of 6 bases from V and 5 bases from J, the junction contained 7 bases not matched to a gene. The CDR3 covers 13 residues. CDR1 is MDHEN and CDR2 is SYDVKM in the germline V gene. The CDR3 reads CASRTGIFDEQYF. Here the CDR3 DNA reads TGTGCCAGCAGGACAGGGATCTTCGACGAGCAGTACTTC.

CDR3 loop: CASSELEGAPGYTF. DNA for the CDR3: TGTGCCAGCAGTGAATTGGAAGGGGCGCCTGGCTACACCTTC. The chain carries TRBV2 and TRBJ1-2, with D possibly being TRBD1 (5 bases). V lost 2 bases to trimming and J lost 7 bases, with 14 bases between them. This CDR3 region has 14 residues. Germline lookup yields CDR1 SNHLY and CDR2 FYNNEI.